The 32 T cell receptor beta chains listed next were all sequenced from one sample in a study of T cells in tuberculosis. The assay was immunoSEQ multiplex PCR, and TCRdb's table has in-frame clones only and misses some. The sample comprises 30,000 to 40,000 clones, over 85% of which are singletons, and approximately 10% rests with the top ten. Documented time point: new active TB diagnosis, blood taken before or within 7 days of starting treatment. This specimen consisted of PBMCs, obtained at tuberculosis diagnosis. These receptors were collected from an adult with tuberculosis.

The gene calls are TRBV4-1 and TRBJ1-3, with D possibly matching TRBD1 (6 bases). Germline CDR1 MGHRA, CDR2 YSYEKL. The V end lost 1 base, the J end lost 2 bases, and 21 bases lay between the germline ends. The CDR3 has 19 amino acids. The CDR3 protein is CASSQAVGLGGRTGNTIYF. In DNA form, the CDR3 reads TGCGCCAGCAGCCAAGCCGTTGGGTTGGGGGGGCGGACTGGAAACACCATATATTTT.

This chain connects TRBV5-1 to TRBJ1-1; tentative D call: TRBD1 (5 bases). Trimming took 0 bases from V and 5 from J, leaving 14 bases between them. From germline, CDR1 is SGHRS and CDR2 YFSETQ. The CDR3 contains 15 residues. CDR3 DNA sequence: TGCGCCAGCAGCTTGGCCTTGGGCGGGGCGACTGAAGCTTTCTTT. Its translation is CASSLALGGATEAFF.

This clone showed up just once. V is TRBV10-3 and J is TRBJ2-7; 7 bases agree with TRBD1. Germline V lookup: CDR1 ENHRY, CDR2 SYGVKD. After removal of 6 bases from V and 6 bases from J, the junction contained 8 bases not matched to a gene. The CDR3 is made up of 13 amino acids. The CDR3 loop reads CAISDTGVREQYF. The CDR3 DNA is TGTGCCATCAGCGATACAGGGGTCCGCGAGCAGTACTTC.

The chain has TRBV30 and TRBJ1-5; D possibly corresponds to TRBD1 (5 bases). This CDR3 comprises 13 residues. Trimming stripped 4 bases from V and 3 bases from J, with 10 bases between. CDR1 is GTSNPN and CDR2 is SVGIG in the germline V gene (reference sequence). The CDR3 loop is CAWNTGANQPQHF. The DNA of the CDR3 is TGTGCCTGGAATACAGGAGCCAATCAGCCCCAGCATTTT. Combining the CDR3 with reference TRBV30 and TRBJ1-5 gives the whole variable domain SQTIHQWPATLVQPVGSPLSLECTVEGTSNPNLYWYRQAAGRGLQLLFYSVGIGQISSEVPQNLSASRPQDRQFILSSKKLLLSDSGFYLCAWNTGANQPQHFGDGTRLSIL.

The chain employs TRBV2 and TRBJ2-2; 7 bases line up with TRBD1. The CDR3 is 15 residues long. Germline CDR1 reads SNHLY; CDR2 reads FYNNEI. With V trimmed by 6 bases and J by 0 bases, 4 bases remained unmatched. CDR3 amino acids: CASRQGTANTGELFF. The CDR3 bases are TGTGCCAGCAGACAGGGGACAGCGAACACCGGGGAGCTGTTTTTT.

This chain links TRBV2 with TRBJ2-5; 10 positions match TRBD1. In germline, CDR1 is SNHLY, CDR2 FYNNEI. V was clipped by 4 bases and J by 5 bases; unmatched bases: 7. This CDR3 is 15 amino acids long. CDR3 nucleotide sequence: TGTGCCAGCAGTGGGGAGGACAGGGGGTGGGAGACCCAGTACTTC. Translated: CASSGEDRGWETQYF.

This clone has only one observation. The CDR3 region has the DNA TGTGCCATCAGTGTGCTACTACGGAGCTCCTACAATGAGCAGTTCTTC. This gives the protein CAISVLLRSSYNEQFF. V gene TRBV10-3 combines with J gene TRBJ2-1; D unclear. Per germline, CDR1 ENHRY and CDR2 SYGVKD. The V end lost 4 bases, the J end lost 0 bases, and 13 bases lay between the germline ends. The CDR3 contains 16 residues.

The J gene is TRBJ2-3, the V gene TRBV27; tentative D call: TRBD2 (6 bases). This CDR3 has 15 amino acids. Germline V lookup: CDR1 MNHEY, CDR2 SMNVEV (reference sequence). Trimming took 10 bases from V and 0 from J, leaving 17 bases between them. CDR3 amino acids: CATRSGVGSTDTQYF. The CDR3 DNA follows: TGTGCCACCCGGTCGGGAGTGGGAAGCACAGATACGCAGTATTTT.

This clone has just a few counts. The chain combines TRBV2 with TRBJ2-5; 8 nucleotides line up with TRBD2. J gave up 1 base and V 9 bases, and 7 bases lay outside the gene matches. Germline V gene lookup returns CDR1 SNHLY and CDR2 FYNNEI. The CDR3 is made up of 14 amino acids. In DNA, the CDR3 is TGTGCCAGTAGAAGCGGGGGAATCCAAGAGACCCAGTACTTC. Translating it yields CASRSGGIQETQYF. The full variable domain, its missing parts supplied by reference TRBV2 and TRBJ2-5, is EPEVTQTPSHQVTQMGQEVILRCVPISNHLYFYWYRQILGQKVEFLVSFYNNEISEKSEIFDDQFSVERPDGSNFTLKIRSTKLEDSAMYFCASRSGGIQETQYFGPGTRLLVL.

The chain carries TRBV4-2 and TRBJ1-1; D might be TRBD1 (6 bases). CDR3 size: 14 residues. CDR1 and CDR2 (germline): LGHNA, YNFKEQ. The V and J ends lost 0 bases and 1 base respectively, with 6 bases between them. The CDR3: CASSQEGANTEAFF. The CDR3, as DNA: TGTGCCAGCAGCCAAGAGGGGGCGAACACTGAAGCTTTCTTT.

The V and J genes are TRBV10-3 and TRBJ1-2; 7 nucleotides align to TRBD1. This CDR3 has 14 residues. Germline-derived CDR1 and CDR2 are ENHRY and SYGVKD. The V segment lost 10 bases and the J segment 7 bases; nucleotides outside the gene matches: 15. The CDR3 DNA reads TGTGCCACCCGAGGAAAGGGGGCGATAACTGGCTACACCTTC. It encodes CATRGKGAITGYTF.

The chain has TRBV6-1 and TRBJ2-3; D is uncertain. The germline V gene has CDR1 MNHNS and CDR2 SASEGT. The CDR3 runs 14 residues. Trimming shortened V by 1 base and J by 3 bases, and 8 bases separated the two germline ends. In DNA, the CDR3 is TGTGCCAGCAGTGAAGGGCAAGCGACAGATACGCAGTATTTT. This sequence encodes CASSEGQATDTQYF.

This chain uses TRBV9 with TRBJ1-1; D is unresolved. Germline values: CDR1 SGDLS, CDR2 YYNGEE. This CDR3 comprises 14 residues. V lost 3 bases and J lost 8, with 17 bases in between. The CDR3 sequence is CASSADGNLAEAFF. The CDR3 nucleotides are TGTGCCAGCAGCGCAGATGGCAATCTCGCCGAAGCTTTCTTT. Drawing the rest from reference TRBV9 and TRBJ1-1, the complete variable domain is DSGVTQTPKHLITATGQRVTLRCSPRSGDLSVYWYQQSLDQGLQFLIQYYNGEERAKGNILERFSAQQFPDLHSELNLSSLELGDSALYFCASSADGNLAEAFFGQGTRLTVV.

The DNA of the CDR3 is TGCGCCAGCAGCCAAGCCACAGGGCATTACTACGAGCAGTACTTC. This encodes CASSQATGHYYEQYF. The chain uses TRBV4-1 and TRBJ2-7; TRBD1 might be the D (6 bases). The CDR3 covers 15 residues. Germline CDR1 MGHRA, CDR2 YSYEKL. The V end was cut by 1 base, the J end by 3 bases, with 13 bases between.

This clone has a handful of counts. The CDR3 sequence is CASMTGQGGTEAFF. CDR3 nucleotides: TGCGCCAGCATGACGGGACAGGGAGGAACTGAAGCTTTCTTT. The chain employs TRBV5-1 and TRBJ1-1; 9 nucleotides match TRBD1. Germline trimming cut 6 bases from V and 5 bases from J; bases unmatched to any gene: 8. The CDR3 has 14 residues. Germline V gene lookup returns CDR1 SGHRS and CDR2 YFSETQ.

This rearrangement joins TRBV9 to TRBJ2-4, with a weak D call TRBD2 (5 bases). This CDR3 spans 16 amino acids. V dropped 3 bases and J dropped 0 bases, with 13 bases sitting between them. In germline, CDR1 is SGDLS, CDR2 YYNGEE. The CDR3 nucleotides are TGTGCCAGCAGCGGGGGAGTAAACTTAGCCAAAAACATTCAGTACTTC. Translated: CASSGGVNLAKNIQYF. Looking up the rest from reference TRBV9 and TRBJ2-4 gives the full variable domain: DSGVTQTPKHLITATGQRVTLRCSPRSGDLSVYWYQQSLDQGLQFLIQYYNGEERAKGNILERFSAQQFPDLHSELNLSSLELGDSALYFCASSGGVNLAKNIQYFGAGTRLSVL.

This sequence joins TRBV5-6 and TRBJ2-7; the D gene is possibly TRBD2 (6 bases). The germline V gene has CDR1 SGHDT and CDR2 YYEEEE. The CDR3 covers 16 residues. Trimming left V 4 bases short and J 0 bases short, with 17 bases between. CDR3 coding DNA: TGTGCCAGCAGCCCGGAGGGGCTCGGTCACTCCTACGAGCAGTACTTC. This sequence encodes CASSPEGLGHSYEQYF.

This clone was picked up one time. The chain links TRBV7-9 to TRBJ1-3; D is ambiguous. Germline values: CDR1 SEHNR, CDR2 FQNEAQ (reference sequence). Trimming shortened V by 3 bases and J by 2 bases, and 14 bases separated the two germline ends. This CDR3 has 16 amino acids. The CDR3 DNA reads TGTGCCAGCAGCTTGAAGGCGGTTTCGGCTGGAAACACCATATATTTT. Encoded protein: CASSLKAVSAGNTIYF.

This sequence joins TRBV11-3 and TRBJ1-2; D is undetermined. Germline values: CDR1 SGHNT, CDR2 YENEEA. V shed 2 bases and J shed 2 bases, with 6 bases lying between them. This CDR3 is built from 13 residues. CDR3 in amino acids: CASSLPLNYGYTF. CDR3 sequence (DNA): TGTGCCAGCAGCTTACCCTTAAACTATGGCTACACCTTC.

The chain combines TRBV23-1 with TRBJ2-3; 7 nucleotides align to TRBD1. TRBV23-1 is designated an ORF whose function remains uncertain. Trimming cost V 6 bases and J 4 bases; bases outside gene matches: 10. The CDR3 covers 15 residues. The CDR3 nucleotides read TGCGCCAGCAGCCAGGGACAGCCGGCCGCAGATACGCAGTATTTT. It translates to CASSQGQPAADTQYF.

V gene TRBV19 combines with J gene TRBJ2-7; 11 bases agree with TRBD1. CDR1 LNHDA and CDR2 SQIVND come from the germline V gene (reference sequence). The V gene end was trimmed by 3 bases and the J gene end by 4 bases; junction bases not matched to a gene: 8. The CDR3 covers 16 residues. This CDR3 is CASSISTGTGGYEQYF. In DNA, the CDR3 is TGTGCCAGTAGTATTTCAACTGGGACAGGGGGATACGAGCAGTACTTC.

V usage is TRBV5-1 and J usage is TRBJ2-7, with 13 bases lining up with TRBD2. With 0 bases clipped from V and 2 bases from J, the junction kept 11 bases outside the gene matches. The CDR3 has 19 residues. Germline CDR1 SGHRS, CDR2 YFSETQ. The CDR3 is CASSLVVSGLAGLAYEQYF. The DNA for the CDR3 is TGCGCCAGCAGCTTGGTTGTGTCGGGACTAGCGGGACTCGCCTACGAGCAGTACTTC. Full variable domain (remainder filled in from reference TRBV5-1 and TRBJ2-7): KAGVTQTPRYLIKTRGQQVTLSCSPISGHRSVSWYQQTPGQGLQFLFEYFSETQRNKGNFPGRFSGRQFSNSRSEMNVSTLELGDSALYLCASSLVVSGLAGLAYEQYFGPGTRLTVT.

This chain links TRBV5-4 with TRBJ1-2; tentatively, D is TRBD1 (5 bases). V was clipped by 1 base and J by 5 bases, with 18 bases between them. CDR1 and CDR2 from the germline V gene are SGHNT and YYREEE (reference sequence). This CDR3 is 16 amino acids long. The CDR3 here is CASSLNFGALLYGYTF. The CDR3 coding sequence is TGTGCCAGCAGCTTGAATTTTGGGGCCCTACTTTATGGCTACACCTTC.

V usage is TRBV5-6 and J usage is TRBJ2-6, with D possibly being TRBD1 (5 bases). CDR1 SGHDT and CDR2 YYEEEE come from the germline V gene. The CDR3 consists of 16 residues. Trimming took off 4 bases at V and 1 base at J, with 12 bases between the two ends. The CDR3: CASSPRQSSGANVLTF. The CDR3 DNA follows: TGTGCCAGCAGCCCCAGACAGTCTTCTGGGGCCAACGTCCTGACTTTC.

The CDR3 coding sequence is TGCGCCAGCAGCCAGGACAGGGGGAATGAAAAACTGTTTTTT. Protein sequence: CASSQDRGNEKLFF. The V gene is TRBV5-1, the J gene TRBJ1-4; TRBD1 agrees at 10 bases. The trim removed 4 bases at V and 5 bases at J, leaving 2 bases unmatched. The CDR3 is made up of 14 amino acids. CDR1 SGHRS and CDR2 YFSETQ come from the germline V gene.

This chain joins TRBV5-1 and TRBJ1-2; 8 nucleotides agree with TRBD1. Per germline, CDR1 SGHRS and CDR2 YFSETQ. This CDR3 has 14 residues. Trimming removed 8 bases from V and 8 bases from J; junction bases left unmatched: 14. The CDR3, as DNA: TGCGCCAGAGGGACCCTCAGGGGGCGAGGGGGCTACACCTTC. Its protein is CARGTLRGRGGYTF.

The gene calls are TRBV6-5 and TRBJ2-7, with 9 bases that match TRBD1. This CDR3 comprises 15 residues. The germline CDR1 and CDR2 sequences are MNHEY and SVGAGI. J was trimmed by 2 bases and V by 6 bases; bases with no gene match: 8. In DNA, the CDR3 is TGTGCCAGCAGGGGCCGAGGGACAGGGACCTACGAGCAGTACTTC. Protein sequence: CASRGRGTGTYEQYF.

The chain uses TRBV4-1 and TRBJ2-7, with 10 nucleotides matching TRBD1. This CDR3 spans 16 amino acids. Germline-derived CDR1 and CDR2 are MGHRA and YSYEKL. Trimming removed 1 base from V and 4 bases from J; junction bases left unmatched: 7. This chain's CDR3 is CASSQAPGGQGYEQYF. CDR3 coding DNA: TGCGCCAGCAGCCAAGCCCCGGGGGGACAGGGGTACGAGCAGTACTTC.

The V call is TRBV18, the J call TRBJ1-1; D gene unclear. V lost 2 bases to trimming and J lost 4 bases, with 14 bases between them. CDR1 is KGHSH and CDR2 is LQKENI in the germline V gene. The CDR3 totals 15 residues. CDR3 protein: CASSPVSLTGTEAFF. The CDR3 DNA follows: TGTGCCAGCTCACCAGTTTCCTTGACGGGCACTGAAGCTTTCTTT.

The chain employs TRBV5-1 and TRBJ2-1; D is unresolved. The CDR3 sequence is 13 residues long. The ends were cut back, 3 bases at V and 4 bases at J, with 8 bases in the middle. Germline CDR1 and CDR2: SGHRS and YFSETQ. The CDR3 nucleotides read TGCGCCAGCAGCTCCGCAGGATACAATGAGCAGTTCTTC. Protein sequence: CASSSAGYNEQFF.

This chain links TRBV12-5 with TRBJ2-3; 9 nucleotides align to TRBD2. Germline V gene data show CDR1 as LGHNT and CDR2 as FRNRAP. With V trimmed by 7 bases and J by 0 bases, 5 bases remained unmatched. The CDR3 has 15 amino acids. The CDR3 sequence: CASVSGGSSTDTQYF. The CDR3 DNA follows: TGTGCTAGTGTAAGCGGGGGGTCTAGCACAGATACGCAGTATTTT. Complete variable domain (other parts from reference TRBV12-5 and TRBJ2-3): DARVTQTPRHKVTEMGQEVTMRCQPILGHNTVFWYRQTMMQGLELLAYFRNRAPLDDSGMPKDRFSAEMPDATLATLKIQPSEPRDSAVYFCASVSGGSSTDTQYFGPGTRLTVL.

The chain couples TRBV2 to TRBJ2-2; 11 bases fit TRBD2. The CDR3 totals 16 residues. CDR1 and CDR2 from the germline V gene are SNHLY and FYNNEI. J was trimmed by 4 bases and V by 4 bases; bases with no gene match: 5. The chain's CDR3 is CASSGSGGASTGELFF. The CDR3 nucleotides are TGTGCCAGCAGTGGTAGCGGGGGGGCCAGCACCGGGGAGCTGTTTTTT. Combining the CDR3 with reference TRBV2 and TRBJ2-2 gives the whole variable domain EPEVTQTPSHQVTQMGQEVILRCVPISNHLYFYWYRQILGQKVEFLVSFYNNEISEKSEIFDDQFSVERPDGSNFTLKIRSTKLEDSAMYFCASSGSGGASTGELFFGEGSRLTVL.